This entry lists 27 T cell receptor beta chains sequenced from one sample in a study of control samples from healthy donors and cancer patients. Libraries were prepared by immunoSEQ multiplex PCR; TCRdb keeps only in-frame clonotypes and omits some of them. The table lists roughly 100,000 clones, about nine tenths of them singletons, with roughly 0.9% in the top ten. Input material: blood. The receptors shown here come from a young woman in good health.

The rearrangement uses TRBV27 and TRBJ2-3; 8 bases map to TRBD1. The CDR3 contains 15 residues. V shed 7 bases and J 5 bases; nucleotides not matched to a gene: 11. CDR1 and CDR2 (germline): MNHEY, SMNVEV (reference sequence). The CDR3 spells CASNEPGQGIDTQYF. The CDR3 DNA reads TGTGCCAGCAACGAACCCGGACAGGGAATAGATACGCAGTATTTT.

The chain employs TRBV5-1 and TRBJ1-1; 7 bases match TRBD1. The germline V gene encodes CDR1 SGHRS and CDR2 YFSETQ. This CDR3 contains 14 residues. V dropped 4 bases and J dropped 1; count of bases not matched to a gene: 4. The CDR3 DNA reads TGCGCCAGCAGCCCTCGGACAGGGAACACTGAAGCTTTCTTT. Translated, it gives CASSPRTGNTEAFF.

The chain combines TRBV7-2 with TRBJ1-1; D is unresolved. The CDR3 is 15 amino acids. Germline loops: CDR1 SGHTA, CDR2 FQGNSA. V was shortened by 7 bases and J by 0 bases, with 15 bases between the two germline ends. The CDR3 nucleotides read TGTGCCAGCAACATCCAAGCGGGGATGAACACTGAAGCTTTCTTT. Translating it yields CASNIQAGMNTEAFF. The variable domain in full, completed from reference TRBV7-2 and TRBJ1-1, reads GAGVSQSPSNKVTEKGKDVELRCDPISGHTALYWYRQSLGQGLEFLIYFQGNSAPDKSGLPSDRFSAERTGGSVSTLTIQRTQQEDSAVYLCASNIQAGMNTEAFFGQGTRLTVV.

DNA of the CDR3: TGCGCCAGCAGCAGGAAGGGACAGGGAGGGGTAGCGGGAAGGTACGAGCAGTACTTC. It translates to CASSRKGQGGVAGRYEQYF. The chain carries TRBV5-1 and TRBJ2-7; D perhaps matches TRBD1 (9 bases). The CDR3 totals 19 residues. The germline gives CDR1 SGHRS, CDR2 YFSETQ. Trimming left V 4 bases short and J 4 bases short, with 30 bases between.

The chain recombines TRBV2 with TRBJ2-7, with a possible D match to TRBD2 (6 bases). Germline loops: CDR1 SNHLY, CDR2 FYNNEI. The CDR3 is 14 amino acids. The V end was cut by 10 bases, the J end by 3 bases, with 19 bases between. DNA for the CDR3: TGTGCCACCAAAGTTCAAGCGGGCGACTACGAGCAGTACTTC. Translation gives CATKVQAGDYEQYF. The full variable domain, rest sourced from reference TRBV2 and TRBJ2-7, is EPEVTQTPSHQVTQMGQEVILRCVPISNHLYFYWYRQILGQKVEFLVSFYNNEISEKSEIFDDQFSVERPDGSNFTLKIRSTKLEDSAMYFCATKVQAGDYEQYFGPGTRLTVT.

V and J are TRBV29-1 and TRBJ2-1; tentatively, D is TRBD2 (6 bases). Germline lookup yields CDR1 SQVTM and CDR2 ANQGSEA. V was cut by 0 bases and J by 7 bases, with 7 bases left in between. CDR3 length: 12 amino acids. For the CDR3, the DNA is TGCAGCGTTGAAGATGGGGGGAATGAGCAGTTCTTC. This encodes CSVEDGGNEQFF.

The chain has TRBV4-2 and TRBJ1-4; the D gene is possibly TRBD1 (5 bases). Per germline, CDR1 LGHNA and CDR2 YNFKEQ. The CDR3 is 16 residues long. V lost 4 bases and J lost 6, with 18 bases in between. The chain's CDR3 is CASSRVNLGQHEKLFF. In DNA, the CDR3 is TGTGCCAGCAGCCGAGTCAATTTAGGACAACATGAAAAACTGTTTTTT.

This clone showed up just once. The CDR3 DNA reads TGTGCCAGCAGCTTAGATTACAGAAGCACAGATACGCAGTATTTT. Its protein product is CASSLDYRSTDTQYF. This sequence joins TRBV11-2 and TRBJ2-3; no reliable D call. V shed 0 bases and J shed 0 bases, with 7 bases lying between them. CDR1 is SGHAT, CDR2 FQNNGV, per germline. The CDR3 runs 15 residues.

A single count supports this clone. The chain is built from TRBV5-1 and TRBJ1-5; no clear D gene. Trimming removed 5 bases from V and 6 bases from J, with 12 bases in between. This CDR3 contains 13 residues. CDR1 SGHRS and CDR2 YFSETQ come from the germline V gene. CDR3 amino acids: CASSLSLGQPQHF. CDR3 nucleotide sequence: TGCGCCAGCAGTCTCTCTCTGGGTCAGCCCCAGCATTTT.

The J gene is TRBJ1-4, the V gene TRBV7-9; D is perhaps TRBD1 (5 bases). The V and J ends lost 1 base and 5 bases respectively, with 14 bases between them. This CDR3 comprises 16 residues. CDR1 and CDR2 (germline): SEHNR, FQNEAQ (reference sequence). CDR3 sequence (DNA): TGTGCCAGCAGCTTAGGCGGGGGATCGGGGAATGAAAAACTGTTTTTT. Translating it yields CASSLGGGSGNEKLFF.

V is TRBV11-2 and J is TRBJ2-3; the D gene is possibly TRBD2 (6 bases). Germline V gene lookup returns CDR1 SGHAT and CDR2 FQNNGV. V shed 4 bases and J shed 1 base, with 15 bases lying between them. The CDR3 loop spans 16 amino acids. This CDR3 reads CASSSYIAVGTDTQYF. DNA for the CDR3: TGTGCCAGCAGCTCCTATATAGCGGTGGGCACAGATACGCAGTATTTT.

This chain joins TRBV15 and TRBJ2-5, with D maybe TRBD1 (6 bases). V lost 1 base and J 2 bases, leaving 11 bases between the germline ends. The CDR3 runs 15 residues. The germline V gene encodes CDR1 LNHNV and CDR2 YYDKDF (reference sequence). The CDR3 nucleotides are TGTGCCACCAGCAGAGGGCCAGGGGTTCAAGAGACCCAGTACTTC. As protein: CATSRGPGVQETQYF.

The rearrangement joins TRBV7-6 to TRBJ1-2, with D perhaps matching TRBD1 (5 bases). V lost 5 bases and J 7 bases, leaving 23 bases between the germline ends. The CDR3 totals 16 residues. Germline V CDR1 and CDR2: SGHVS, FNYEAQ. The CDR3 DNA sequence: TGTGCCAGCAGCCCAGGTGGTGGGCAGGGAAGGTTTGGCTACACCTTC. Translating gives CASSPGGGQGRFGYTF.

The V and J genes are TRBV4-1 and TRBJ1-1, with a possible D match to TRBD1 (5 bases). The CDR3 loop spans 15 amino acids. Trimming removed 0 bases from V and 5 bases from J, with 13 bases in between. Germline V CDR1 and CDR2: MGHRA, YSYEKL. In DNA, the CDR3 is TGCGCCAGCAGCCAAGATTTACAGGTCGGGACTGAAGCTTTCTTT. As protein: CASSQDLQVGTEAFF.

V is TRBV5-6 and J is TRBJ2-5; a possible D gene is TRBD2 (6 bases). Germline V gene data show CDR1 as SGHDT and CDR2 as YYEEEE. Trimming cost V 4 bases and J 3 bases, with 10 bases left between them. The CDR3 sequence is 13 residues long. The CDR3 nucleotides are TGTGCCAGCAGCCTGACTAGGGAAGAGACCCAGTACTTC. Its translation is CASSLTREETQYF.

As regards this clone: Germline and junction disagree at one end, which may indicate a read error. V gene TRBV6-5 combines with J gene TRBJ2-7; 9 nucleotides align to TRBD1. The CDR3 totals 12 residues. In germline, CDR1 is MNHEY, CDR2 SVGAGI. The CDR3 spells CASSSTGGNSHF. The DNA for the CDR3 is TGTGCCAGCAGTTCCACAGGGGGCAATAGCCACTTC.

The V gene is TRBV5-1, the J gene TRBJ2-3; D is unclear. CDR3 size: 15 residues. Germline-derived CDR1 and CDR2 are SGHRS and YFSETQ. V gave up 3 bases and J gave up 5 bases, with 16 bases separating them. This chain's CDR3 is CASSSWRRPGDTQYF. The DNA of the CDR3 is TGCGCCAGCAGCTCGTGGCGGCGACCTGGAGATACGCAGTATTTT.

This chain uses TRBV27 with TRBJ2-6; D ambiguous. The CDR3 sequence is 19 residues long. Germline CDR1 and CDR2: MNHEY and SMNVEV (reference sequence). V was shortened by 3 bases and J by 0 bases, with 18 bases between the two germline ends. CDR3 coding DNA: TGTGCCAGCAGTTTTGTAGAGGACCCTACTTTCTCTGGGGCCAACGTCCTGACTTTC. Protein product: CASSFVEDPTFSGANVLTF.

The chain has TRBV6-5 and TRBJ2-2; D uncertain. CDR3 size: 15 residues. V was cut by 7 bases and J by 4 bases, with 16 bases left in between. CDR1 is MNHEY and CDR2 is SVGAGI in the germline V gene. DNA for the CDR3: TGTGCCAGCATACCGGGTCCGACATCCACCGGGGAGCTGTTTTTT. Translating gives CASIPGPTSTGELFF.

The chain uses TRBV7-5 and TRBJ2-1; the table's D call, TRBD2, has no DNA check behind it. TRBV7-5 is assigned pseudogene status. The CDR3 has 15 residues. CDR3 nucleotide sequence: TGTGTCCCCGCTCGTAGGCGGGGCAAAATCAATGAGCAGTTCTTC. Its translation: CVPARRRGKINEQFF.

The genes are TRBV18 and TRBJ1-1; unclear D gene. The CDR3 loop spans 16 amino acids. Per the germline V gene, CDR1 is KGHSH and CDR2 is LQKENI. With 5 bases removed from V and 1 base from J, the gap between germline ends came to 17 bases. The CDR3 sequence: CASSVIRQDKNTEAFF. CDR3 DNA: TGTGCCAGCTCAGTAATCCGGCAGGATAAGAACACTGAAGCTTTCTTT. Combining the CDR3 with reference TRBV18 and TRBJ1-1 gives the whole variable domain NAGVMQNPRHLVRRRGQEARLRCSPMKGHSHVYWYRQLPEEGLKFMVYLQKENIIDESGMPKERFSAEFPKEGPSILRIQQVVRGDSAAYFCASSVIRQDKNTEAFFGQGTRLTVV.

The chain recombines TRBV28 with TRBJ1-1; the match to TRBD1 covers 7 bases. The germline CDR1 and CDR2 sequences are MDHEN and SYDVKM. V lost 4 bases, J lost 2 bases, and 4 bases stayed unmatched. The CDR3 totals 14 residues. For the CDR3, the DNA is TGTGCCAGCAGTTCAACAGGGGCCAACACTGAAGCTTTCTTT. It codes for CASSSTGANTEAFF.

J is TRBJ1-1 and V is TRBV3-1 (or the pseudogene TRBV3-2), with D tentatively TRBD1 (6 bases). The germline V gene encodes CDR1 LGHDT and CDR2 YNNKEL (reference sequence). The CDR3 sequence is 15 residues long. The V and J ends lost 4 bases and 0 bases respectively, with 12 bases between them. The CDR3: CASSRTRGMNTEAFF. The CDR3 nucleotides are TGTGCCAGCAGCCGAACCAGGGGAATGAACACTGAAGCTTTCTTT.

The V call is TRBV27, the J call TRBJ2-3, with D perhaps assigned TRBD1 or TRBD2 (6 bases each). Germline CDR1 is MNHEY and CDR2 is SMNVEV (reference sequence). The CDR3 extends over 13 amino acids. The CDR3 loop reads CGVGGDSTDTQYF. As DNA, the CDR3 is TGTGGCGTGGGGGGCGATAGCACAGATACGCAGTATTTT.

This clone has only a few counts. This specimen includes other DNA sequences encoding the same CDR3. The rearrangement links TRBV29-1 to TRBJ2-2; TRBD2 aligns across 7 bases. The germline CDR1 and CDR2 sequences are SQVTM and ANQGSEA. The CDR3 sequence is 16 residues long. The V and J ends lost 4 bases and 5 bases, in that order; junction bases with no gene match: 13. The CDR3 sequence: CSVGGGTPVGTGELFF. DNA of the CDR3: TGCAGCGTTGGGGGGGGGACTCCAGTGGGGACCGGGGAGCTGTTTTTT.

The chain employs TRBV6-5 and TRBJ2-7, with D perhaps matching TRBD1 or TRBD2 (5 bases each). V lost 6 bases to trimming and J lost 7 bases, with 22 bases between them. The CDR3 contains 15 residues. CDR1 is MNHEY and CDR2 is SVGAGI in the germline V gene. The CDR3 sequence: CASSAEGLLGREQYF. Here the CDR3 DNA reads TGTGCCAGCAGCGCAGAGGGGCTGCTGGGTAGGGAGCAGTACTTC.

This sequence joins TRBV7-9 and TRBJ2-4, with 8 bases that match TRBD1. V gave up 8 bases and J gave up 1 base; unmatched junction bases: 16. The CDR3 covers 18 residues. CDR1 is SEHNR and CDR2 is FQNEAQ in the germline V gene (reference sequence). The DNA of the CDR3 is TGTGCCAGCGGGGGGACAGGCAAGCTATCTTCGGCCAAAAACATTCAGTACTTC. Encoded protein: CASGGTGKLSSAKNIQYF.